Listed below are T cell receptor beta chains from one sample, sequenced in a study of T cell repertoires in aging, cancer and after chemotherapy. Via MiXCR, TCRdb re-called the multiplex PCR reads, giving one row per CDR3 protein. Here the sample spans 2,000 to 2,500 distinct CDR3 sequences, around 32% being singletons. Sequencing input: blood. The receptors shown here come from a human donor in good health. The CDR3 runs from the conserved cysteine through the conserved F or W.

>TRBV24-1|15|TRBJ2-7
CATSDMDRLGYEQYF
>TRBV18|14|TRBJ2-7
CASSPSGTGVEQYF
>TRBV12-3/TRBV12-4|15|TRBJ2-2
CASREAGVGTGELFF
>TRBV24-1|14|TRBJ2-2
CATGTGVATGELFF
>TRBV6-2/TRBV6-3|15|TRBJ2-1
CASSYQGEAYNEQFF
>TRBV6-5|15|TRBJ1-2
CASSYSPTGGIGYTF
>TRBV6-6|16|TRBJ2-3
CASSLGLAGGPDTQYF
>TRBV4-3|15|TRBJ2-1
CASSLWREAYNEQFF
>TRBV12-3/TRBV12-4|14|TRBJ1-5
CASSEDRRNQPQHF
>TRBV6-5|14|TRBJ2-3
CASSSGRPTDTQYF
>TRBV24-1|14|TRBJ2-3
CATSDPGTGDTQYF
>TRBV10-3|14|TRBJ2-2
CAITPGPYTGELFF
>TRBV2|14|TRBJ2-7
CASSKLAGGYEQYF
>TRBV20-1|13|TRBJ2-2
CSAGTTNTGELFF
>TRBV7-6|15|TRBJ2-2
CASSLLAGVVGELFF
>TRBV7-2|12|TRBJ2-3
CASSLAWDTQYF
>TRBV6-5|17|TRBJ2-3
CASGFPTSGRETDTQYF
>TRBV27|17|TRBJ2-3
CASSLEASGGPTDTQYF
>TRBV29-1|13|TRBJ2-3
CSVETNRADTQYF
>TRBV6-6|14|TRBJ1-1
CASADGMNRGPAFF
>TRBV5-1|14|TRBJ2-5
CASSLQTGGETQYF
>TRBV12-3/TRBV12-4|18|TRBJ2-2
CASSLVASGRGGAGELFF
>TRBV5-4|15|TRBJ2-1
CASSFGGVGYNEQFF
>TRBV5-3|14|TRBJ2-1
CARSCGTDYNEQFF
>TRBV19|14|TRBJ2-2
CASTGIYSTGELFF
>TRBV30|13|TRBJ2-7
CAWRGGRWDEQYF
>TRBV24-1|15|TRBJ1-2
CAPPKMTGLSYGYTF
>TRBV24-1|11|TRBJ2-1
CATSIGNEQFF
>TRBV7-2|12|TRBJ2-1
CASSPGKGAGGF
>TRBV7-9|16|TRBJ2-5
CASSLGLAGLGETQYF
>TRBV27|14|TRBJ1-5
CASSSHGPNQPQHF
>TRBV6-1|15|TRBJ2-7
CASSPPQGGDYEQYF
>TRBV5-5|15|TRBJ2-5
CASSLGEGRQETQYF
>TRBV12-3/TRBV12-4|16|TRBJ1-3
CASSLRAGVSGNTIYF
>TRBV7-9|12|TRBJ2-1
CASKGDYNEQFF
>TRBV10-3|17|TRBJ2-1
CAIGGREGFLSYNEQFF
>TRBV19|19|TRBJ1-5
CASSTRPTNRGRSNQPQHF
>TRBV29-1|16|TRBJ2-2
CSASKAGGPGTGELFF
>TRBV19|13|TRBJ1-2
CASRGQGNYGYTF
>TRBV5-6|16|TRBJ2-3
CASSLVTSGSADTQYF
>TRBV27|13|TRBJ1-4
CASSPPGREKLFF
>TRBV7-2|15|TRBJ2-4
CASSLRGPFKNIQYF
>TRBV19|15|TRBJ2-7
CASSPREGLSYEQYF
>TRBV10-3|13|TRBJ2-7
CATQGGGINEQYF
>TRBV10-2|14|TRBJ2-7
CASSDSGQGYEQYF
>TRBV5-6|15|TRBJ1-5
CASSLRTASNQPQHF
>TRBV29-1|15|TRBJ2-3
CSVSRGLAVSDTQYF
>TRBV19|14|TRBJ1-2
CASSILTGGYGYTF
>TRBV5-5|15|TRBJ2-1
CASSLDSEVYNEQFF
>TRBV29-1|16|TRBJ2-2
CSVSHRGRGGAGELFF
>TRBV19|16|TRBJ1-5
CASSKNRDRGVGPQHF
>TRBV15|14|TRBJ2-7
CATSRDPSGYEQYF
>TRBV19|16|TRBJ2-7
CASNIGRGAVRNEQYF
>TRBV5-6|14|TRBJ2-7
CASTGTGSTYEQYF